This TCR beta chain was identified in a study of identical twins. TCRdb independently ran MiXCR on the 5' RACE reads; one entry per CDR3 protein. The sample includes roughly 200,000 distinct CDR3 sequences, approximately 16% of them seen just once. All donors were healthy, and all were Caucasian. V shed 3 bases and J shed 6 bases, with 12 bases lying between them. The germline V gene encodes CDR1 SQVTM and CDR2 ANQGSEA. This CDR3 has 13 residues. This clonotype was counted ten times or more. The sample also formed part of further work on T cells expressing NK-cell markers.

This chain connects TRBV29-1 to TRBJ2-1; the D call may be TRBD1 or TRBD2 (5 bases each). The sequenced sample consisted of CD8+ T cells sorted from blood. This clonotype originated in a woman between 18 and 29 years old in good health. The CDR3 DNA follows: TGCAGCGTTGAGGGGGATATCCCCAATGAGCAGTTCTTC. Encoded protein: CSVEGDIPNEQFF.